This is a list of T cell receptor beta chains from one sample in a study of radiotherapy plus CTLA-4 blockade in lung cancer. Repertoires were generated with immunoSEQ multiplex PCR, while TCRdb's copy carries only in-frame clones and drops some. The table includes roughly 73,000 clones, roughly 87% detected once. The sequencing here drew on peripheral blood, taken from a patient treated with radiotherapy plus ipilimumab. The receptors were gathered from a human donor with non-small cell lung cancer that progressed on radiotherapy plus ipilimumab. Each CDR3 is given with its conserved first and last residue. A D gene is named only where the DNA matches it firmly. Clone sizes are given selectively: once, few, many, or a class where the clone is expanded.

V: TRBV2; J: TRBJ1-1; size: NA; D: TRBD1; DNA: TGTGCCAGCAGGCCCGGGAGACAGGGGGCGGGAAACACTGAAGCTTTCTTT; CDR3: CASRPGRQGAGNTEAFF
V: TRBV27; J: TRBJ2-1; size: few; D: NA; DNA: TGTGCCAGCAGTTCGACGGGTGGTCCCAACAATGAGCAGTTCTTC; CDR3: CASSSTGGPNNEQFF
V: TRBV6-1; J: TRBJ1-2; size: NA; D: NA; DNA: TGTGCCAGCAGTGAGAGGGACCTTAACTATGGCTACACCTTC; CDR3: CASSERDLNYGYTF
V: TRBV29-1; J: TRBJ1-5; size: once; D: NA; DNA: TGCAGCGTTGGGGATAATGGCAATCAGCCCCAGCATTTT; CDR3: CSVGDNGNQPQHF
V: TRBV6-1; J: TRBJ2-1; size: NA; D: NA; DNA: TGTGCCAGCAGTGACCTAGGGGGCGCGGGAGCCTACAATGAGCAGTTCTTC; CDR3: CASSDLGGAGAYNEQFF
V: TRBV15; J: TRBJ2-3; size: NA; D: TRBD1; DNA: TGTGCCGCCAGCAGTAAGGGACAGGCGGCTAGCACAGATACGCAGTATTTT; CDR3: CAASSKGQAASTDTQYF
V: TRBV6-1; J: TRBJ2-7; size: NA; D: TRBD2; DNA: TGTGCCAGCAGTGAAGGGAGCGGGACTCCCTACGAGCAGTACTTC; CDR3: CASSEGSGTPYEQYF
V: TRBV7-6; J: TRBJ2-7; size: NA; D: TRBD2; DNA: TGTGCCAGCAGCCGGACTAGCGGGAGTTTCGGCGAGCAGTGCTTC; CDR3: CASSRTSGSFGEQCF
V: TRBV6-1; J: TRBJ2-7; size: NA; D: TRBD2; DNA: TGTGCCAGCAAGAGCGGGAGGGCAGGTTTTTACGAGCAGTACTTC; CDR3: CASKSGRAGFYEQYF
V: TRBV6-5; J: TRBJ1-2; size: NA; D: TRBD1; DNA: TGTGCCAGCAGTTACTCGAACAGGGGAATAGGTGGCTACACCTTC; CDR3: CASSYSNRGIGGYTF
V: TRBV5-1; J: TRBJ2-5; size: NA; D: NA; DNA: TGCGCCAGCAGTTGGGGCTCCCAAGAGACCCAGTACTTC; CDR3: CASSWGSQETQYF
V: TRBV19; J: TRBJ1-1; size: NA; D: NA; DNA: TGTGCCAGTAGTATGGGGTTATTTGCGACTACTAATGAAGCTTTCTTT; CDR3: CASSMGLFATTNEAFF
V: TRBV5-8; J: TRBJ1-1; size: NA; D: NA; DNA: TGTGCCAGCAGCCCGCCGACGGATGTGTTAGACACTGAAGCTTTCTTT; CDR3: CASSPPTDVLDTEAFF
V: TRBV5-6; J: TRBJ2-3; size: few; D: NA; DNA: TGTGCCAGCACGTGGGGTGCGCAGACTAGCACAGATACGCAGTATTTT; CDR3: CASTWGAQTSTDTQYF
V: TRBV5-4; J: TRBJ1-3; size: NA; D: NA; DNA: TGTGCCAGCAGCTTCGGGACTAATGGAAACACCATATATTTT; CDR3: CASSFGTNGNTIYF
V: TRBV27; J: TRBJ2-7; size: NA; D: TRBD1; DNA: TGTGCCAGCAGTTTCCTTGACAGGGTATACGAGCAGTACTTC; CDR3: CASSFLDRVYEQYF
V: TRBV5-1; J: TRBJ2-1; size: NA; D: NA; DNA: TGCGCCAGCAGCTTCCAAGGACAGGGAGGGAATGAGCAGTTCTTC; CDR3: CASSFQGQGGNEQFF
V: TRBV28; J: TRBJ2-3; size: NA; D: NA; DNA: TGTGCCAGCAGTTTACGGTCCCCAGATACGCAGTATTTT; CDR3: CASSLRSPDTQYF
V: TRBV27; J: TRBJ2-4; size: NA; D: TRBD1; DNA: TGTGCCAGCAGTCAGACAGGGATTGGAGCCAAAAACATTCAGTACTTC; CDR3: CASSQTGIGAKNIQYF
V: TRBV7-6; J: TRBJ1-3; size: NA; D: NA; DNA: TGTGCCAGCAGCTTAGTCGACGTCAGCTCTGGAAACACCATATATTTT; CDR3: CASSLVDVSSGNTIYF
V: TRBV7-7; J: TRBJ2-2; size: NA; D: NA; DNA: TGTGCTAGCAGCCGACAGGTGGAATCGAACACCGGGGAGCTGTTTTTT; CDR3: CASSRQVESNTGELFF
V: TRBV9; J: TRBJ2-1; size: NA; D: TRBD2; DNA: TGTGCCAGCAGCGCAGCCGGGACTAGCAACACTGAGCAGTTCTTC; CDR3: CASSAAGTSNTEQFF
V: TRBV6-6; J: TRBJ2-1; size: NA; D: TRBD2; DNA: TGTGCCAGCAGTTACCCGACTAGCGGGGGATACAATGAGCAGTTCTTC; CDR3: CASSYPTSGGYNEQFF
V: TRBV5-1; J: TRBJ2-3; size: NA; D: NA; DNA: TGCGCCAGCAGCTTGTCGCCAGGGTGGACAGATACGCAGTATTTT; CDR3: CASSLSPGWTDTQYF
V: TRBV4-1; J: TRBJ2-3; size: NA; D: NA; DNA: TGCGCCAGCAGCCAAGATGACACGAGCACAGATACGCAGTATTTT; CDR3: CASSQDDTSTDTQYF
V: TRBV6-1; J: TRBJ2-2; size: NA; D: NA; DNA: TGTGCCAGCAGCCTACAGGGGAACACCGGGGAGCTGTTTTTT; CDR3: CASSLQGNTGELFF
V: TRBV6-6; J: TRBJ2-1; size: few; D: NA; DNA: TGTGCCAGCAGTTACTCGCAGGTAGTAAGGGGCCATGAGCAGTTCTTC; CDR3: CASSYSQVVRGHEQFF
V: TRBV9; J: TRBJ2-2; size: NA; D: NA; DNA: TGTGCCAGCAACAGGGTAGAGGCCGGGGAGCTGTTTTTT; CDR3: CASNRVEAGELFF
V: TRBV5-5; J: TRBJ2-7; size: NA; D: TRBD2; DNA: TGTGCCAGCAGCTCAAGGACTAGCGACTACGAGCAGTACTTC; CDR3: CASSSRTSDYEQYF
V: TRBV5-1; J: TRBJ2-1; size: NA; D: TRBD2; DNA: TGCGCCAGTACAATGGAAACTAGCGGGAGAGGGTATGAGCAGTTCTTC; CDR3: CASTMETSGRGYEQFF
V: TRBV9; J: TRBJ2-1; size: NA; D: TRBD2; DNA: TGTGCCAGCAGCGAGCTAGCGGACTACTCCTACAATGAGCAGTTCTTC; CDR3: CASSELADYSYNEQFF
V: TRBV5-8; J: TRBJ2-5; size: NA; D: TRBD1; DNA: TGTGCCAGCAGCTTAGGACAGGGGGCGGGAGAGACCCAGTACTTC; CDR3: CASSLGQGAGETQYF
V: TRBV19; J: TRBJ2-1; size: NA; D: NA; DNA: TGTGCCAGTAGTATCCCGATGAGCTCCTACAATGAGCAGTTCTTC; CDR3: CASSIPMSSYNEQFF
V: TRBV5-1; J: TRBJ1-1; size: NA; D: TRBD1; DNA: TGCGCCAGCAGCATTATGGGACAGGGCAACACTGAAGCTTTCTTT; CDR3: CASSIMGQGNTEAFF
V: TRBV5-1; J: TRBJ2-3; size: NA; D: NA; DNA: TGCGCCAGCAAACTAAGCCCTTGGGGAGATACGCAGTATTTT; CDR3: CASKLSPWGDTQYF
V: TRBV5-1; J: TRBJ2-3; size: NA; D: NA; DNA: TGCGCCAGCAGACTCTCCAGGTACACAGATACGCAGTATTTT; CDR3: CASRLSRYTDTQYF
V: TRBV4-1; J: TRBJ1-4; size: NA; D: NA; DNA: TGCGCCAGCAGCCAAGCCACAGGCTTTAATGAAAAACTGTTTTTT; CDR3: CASSQATGFNEKLFF
V: TRBV7-9; J: TRBJ2-6; size: NA; D: TRBD1; DNA: TGTGCCAGCAGCTTAGGGACCGGGACAGGGGTTGGGGCCAACGTCCTGACTTTC; CDR3: CASSLGTGTGVGANVLTF
V: TRBV4-2; J: TRBJ1-3; size: NA; D: TRBD1; DNA: TGTGCCAGCAGCCAGGACAGGGGGCGAGGAAACACCATATATTTT; CDR3: CASSQDRGRGNTIYF
V: TRBV29-1; J: TRBJ1-2; size: NA; D: TRBD1; DNA: TGCAGCGTTGAAGATCTTGTCCGACAGGGGTACTATGGCTACACCTTC; CDR3: CSVEDLVRQGYYGYTF
V: TRBV19; J: TRBJ1-2; size: NA; D: TRBD1; DNA: TGTGCCAGTAGGACGTGGACAGGGGATGGGACTAACTATGGCTACACCTTC; CDR3: CASRTWTGDGTNYGYTF
V: TRBV30; J: TRBJ2-3; size: NA; D: NA; DNA: TGTGCCTGGAGTGTCGGCGGTAGCACAGATACGCAGTATTTT; CDR3: CAWSVGGSTDTQYF
V: TRBV7-6; J: TRBJ1-3; size: once; D: NA; DNA: TGTGCCAGCAGCGCCGACACGGGAAACACCATATATTTT; CDR3: CASSADTGNTIYF
V: TRBV6-6; J: TRBJ2-4; size: NA; D: TRBD2; DNA: TGTGCCACCCTGGGACTAGCGGGATGGACCAAAAACATTCAGTACTTC; CDR3: CATLGLAGWTKNIQYF
V: TRBV5-4; J: TRBJ1-4; size: NA; D: TRBD1; DNA: TGTGCCAGCAGCTTGGCCAACACAGGGGGAGAAAAACTGTTTTTT; CDR3: CASSLANTGGEKLFF
V: TRBV19; J: TRBJ2-1; size: NA; D: TRBD2; DNA: TGTGCCAGTAGTATGGGGGGGTCCTTAAACAATGAGCAGTTCTTC; CDR3: CASSMGGSLNNEQFF
V: TRBV11-3; J: TRBJ2-1; size: NA; D: TRBD2; DNA: TGTGCCAGCAGCCCACCACAGACTAGCGGGAGGGACAATGAGCAGTTCTTC; CDR3: CASSPPQTSGRDNEQFF
V: TRBV6-5; J: TRBJ2-7; size: NA; D: TRBD1; DNA: TGTGCCAGCACGAAATCCGGGACAGGGACCTACGAGCAGTACTTC; CDR3: CASTKSGTGTYEQYF
V: TRBV19; J: TRBJ1-2; size: NA; D: NA; DNA: TGTGCCAGTAGTTGGGTTTCGGATGGCTACACCTTC; CDR3: CASSWVSDGYTF
V: TRBV2; J: TRBJ1-2; size: NA; D: NA; DNA: TGTGCCAGCAGTGAGGCAGCTAGTAACTATGGCTACACCTTC; CDR3: CASSEAASNYGYTF
V: TRBV30; J: TRBJ2-1; size: NA; D: NA; DNA: TGTGCCTGGAGTGCCGCCGGGACAATATACAATGAGCAGTTCTTC; CDR3: CAWSAAGTIYNEQFF
V: TRBV18; J: TRBJ1-4; size: NA; D: NA; DNA: TGTGCCAGCTCACCAAGGGACGTCAAACTGTTTTTT; CDR3: CASSPRDVKLFF
V: TRBV29-1; J: TRBJ2-5; size: NA; D: NA; DNA: TGCAGCGTTTCTAAAGAGACCCAGTACTTC; CDR3: CSVSKETQYF
V: TRBV19; J: TRBJ1-2; size: NA; D: NA; DNA: TGTGCCAGTAGTCCGCGGTTGGAAGGCTACACCTTC; CDR3: CASSPRLEGYTF
V: TRBV6-6; J: TRBJ1-1; size: NA; D: NA; DNA: TGTGCCAGCAGTGACACCTCAGCCACTGAAGCTTTCTTT; CDR3: CASSDTSATEAFF
V: TRBV30; J: TRBJ2-1; size: NA; D: NA; DNA: TGTGCCTGGAGTATAATGGCTAGGAATGAGCAGTTCTTC; CDR3: CAWSIMARNEQFF
V: TRBV27; J: TRBJ1-5; size: NA; D: NA; DNA: TGTGCCAGCAGTTTATTCAATCAGCCCCAGCATTTT; CDR3: CASSLFNQPQHF
V: TRBV6-1; J: TRBJ2-5; size: few; D: NA; DNA: TGTGCCAGCAGTGAAGTGAGGGGTTCGGAGACCCAGTACTTC; CDR3: CASSEVRGSETQYF
V: TRBV30; J: TRBJ1-2; size: NA; D: NA; DNA: TGTGCCTGGAGTGTTCGGGGCCGGGGCTACACCTTC; CDR3: CAWSVRGRGYTF
V: TRBV5-6; J: TRBJ2-3; size: once; D: NA; DNA: TGTGCCAGCAGCTTGAGGATCTCGGATACGCAGTATTTT; CDR3: CASSLRISDTQYF